The T cell receptor (beta chain) described here comes from a study of blood T cell repertoires in COVID-19. The ends were cut back, 5 bases at V and 0 bases at J, with 17 bases in the middle. The germline CDR1 and CDR2 sequences are LGHNA and YSLEER. The CDR3 spans 17 residues. The repertoire was sequenced with immunoSEQ multiplex PCR; TCRdb's copy has only in-frame clones and lacks some. The sample carries approximately 330,000 clones, 90% recorded once. This clone was detected only once. The sample taken for sequencing was peripheral blood. This TCR derives from a woman aged 40 to 49 with COVID-19, enrolled during active disease. V usage is TRBV4-3 and J usage is TRBJ1-3; D is unresolved. CDR3 nucleotides: TGCGCCAGCAGCAAGTCCCCTGCAGGTATCTCTGGAAACACCATATATTTT. Amino acids: CASSKSPAGISGNTIYF.